This T cell receptor beta chain was captured by sequencing in a study of blood T cell repertoires in COVID-19. The table came from immunoSEQ multiplex PCR; TCRdb's copy has only in-frame clones and leaves some out. The table shows about 94,000 clones, with 65% to 85% occurring only once. The CDR3 totals 13 residues. Sequencing was carried out using peripheral blood. This clonotype originated in a man in his 60s with acute or convalescent COVID-19. This chain joins TRBV21-1 and TRBJ1-1; TRBD1 reflects the table's D call only, with no check against the DNA. TRBV21-1 is labeled a pseudogene. In DNA form, the CDR3 reads TGTGCCAACCAGACAGGGTGGAACACTGAAGCTTTCTTT. This encodes CANQTGWNTEAFF.